This T cell receptor beta chain was recorded in a study of beta chain features in type 1 diabetes. Overall study results and limits: Patients' naive, central memory and Treg TCRB repertoires seemed closer to one another than those of healthy donors. All four CD4+ subsets of Type 1 diabetes patients contained TCRB CDR3s that were moderately but significantly shorter. More deletions and fewer insertions at VDJ junctions were found in patients with type 1 diabetes.

About this clone itself: The antigen remains unidentified.

Germline CDR1 is SGHNT and CDR2 is YYREEE (reference sequence). The V gene end was trimmed by 5 bases and the J gene end by 4 bases; junction bases not matched to a gene: 5. The CDR3 sequence is 14 residues long. Expressed TCRB transcripts got sequenced, as all isolated RNA was reverse transcribed. Reads from naive, central memory and regulatory T cell samples averaged approximately 3.7 million. Data came from immunoSEQ multiplex PCR; TCRdb stores just in-frame clones and leaves some out. The table includes 150,000 to 200,000 clones, approximately 9% detected once. The receptor was isolated from a woman aged 18-29 years with type 1 diabetes. The chain carries TRBV5-4 and TRBJ1-1, with 10 nucleotides matching TRBD1. The source material was central memory CD4+ T cells from blood. CDR3 loop: CASRRTGGGTEAFF. The CDR3 DNA follows: TGTGCCAGCAGACGGACAGGGGGGGGCACTGAAGCTTTCTTT.